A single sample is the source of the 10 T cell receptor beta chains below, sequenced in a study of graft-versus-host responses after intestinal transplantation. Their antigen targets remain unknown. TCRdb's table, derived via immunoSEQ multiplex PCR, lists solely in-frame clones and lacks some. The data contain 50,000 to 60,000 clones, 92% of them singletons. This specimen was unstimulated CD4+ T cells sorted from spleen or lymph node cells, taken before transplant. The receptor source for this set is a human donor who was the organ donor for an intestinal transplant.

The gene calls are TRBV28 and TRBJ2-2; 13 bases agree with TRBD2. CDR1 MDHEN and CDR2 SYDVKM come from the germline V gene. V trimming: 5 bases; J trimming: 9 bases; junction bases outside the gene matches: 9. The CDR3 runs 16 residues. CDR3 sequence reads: CASSQSGLAGDWELFF. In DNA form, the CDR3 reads TGTGCCAGCAGTCAATCAGGACTAGCGGGGGATTGGGAGCTGTTTTTT.

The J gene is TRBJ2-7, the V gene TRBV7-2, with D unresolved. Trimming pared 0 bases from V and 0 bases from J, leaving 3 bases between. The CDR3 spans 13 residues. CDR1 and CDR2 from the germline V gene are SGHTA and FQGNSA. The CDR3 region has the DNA TGTGCCAGCAGCTTAGCCAACTCCTACGAGCAGTACTTC. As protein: CASSLANSYEQYF.

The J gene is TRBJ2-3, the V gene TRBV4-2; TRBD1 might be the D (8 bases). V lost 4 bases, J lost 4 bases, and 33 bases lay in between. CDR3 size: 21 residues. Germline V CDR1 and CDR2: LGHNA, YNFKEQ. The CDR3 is CASSPGTGAIRWGGGSDTQYF. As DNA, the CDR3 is TGTGCCAGCAGCCCGGGGACAGGAGCGATAAGATGGGGAGGGGGGTCAGATACGCAGTATTTT.

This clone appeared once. The CDR3 reads CASSATHSVAYGYTF. CDR3 nucleotides: TGTGCCAGCAGCGCCACTCACAGTGTTGCCTACGGCTACACCTTC. V gene TRBV7-2 combines with J gene TRBJ1-2, with unresolved D. Trimming pared 5 bases from V and 8 bases from J, leaving 21 bases between. The CDR3 runs 15 residues. Per germline, CDR1 SGHTA and CDR2 FQGNSA.

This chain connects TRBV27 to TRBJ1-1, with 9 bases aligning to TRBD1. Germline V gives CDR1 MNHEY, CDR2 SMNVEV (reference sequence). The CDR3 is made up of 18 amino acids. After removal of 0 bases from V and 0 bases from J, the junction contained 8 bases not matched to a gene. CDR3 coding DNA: TGTGCCAGCAGTTTATCCCGGGGACAGGGTGGGATGAACACTGAAGCTTTCTTT. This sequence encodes CASSLSRGQGGMNTEAFF.

The CDR3 spells CASSQVTGDLHYNEQFF. The CDR3 region has the DNA TGTGCCAGCAGCCAAGTTACTGGAGACCTACACTACAATGAGCAGTTCTTC. V and J are TRBV4-2 and TRBJ2-1; D is undetermined. CDR1 is LGHNA and CDR2 is YNFKEQ in the germline V gene. V lost 1 base to trimming and J lost 3 bases, with 16 bases between them. This CDR3 is built from 17 residues.

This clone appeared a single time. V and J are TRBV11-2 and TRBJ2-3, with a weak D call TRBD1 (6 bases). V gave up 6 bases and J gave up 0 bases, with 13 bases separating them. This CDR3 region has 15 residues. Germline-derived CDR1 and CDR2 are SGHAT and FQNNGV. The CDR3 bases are TGTGCCAGCAGTACCGGGACACCTAGCACAGATACGCAGTATTTT. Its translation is CASSTGTPSTDTQYF. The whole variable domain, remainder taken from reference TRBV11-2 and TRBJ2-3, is EAGVAQSPRYKIIEKRQSVAFWCNPISGHATLYWYQQILGQGPKLLIQFQNNGVVDDSQLPKDRFSAERLKGVDSTLKIQPAKLEDSAVYLCASSTGTPSTDTQYFGPGTRLTVL.

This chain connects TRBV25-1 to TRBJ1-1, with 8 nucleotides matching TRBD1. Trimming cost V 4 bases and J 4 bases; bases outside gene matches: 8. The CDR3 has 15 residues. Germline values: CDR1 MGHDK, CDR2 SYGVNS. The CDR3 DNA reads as TGTGCCAGCAGTGGAACAGGGGGTTACGGCACTGAAGCTTTCTTT. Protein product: CASSGTGGYGTEAFF.

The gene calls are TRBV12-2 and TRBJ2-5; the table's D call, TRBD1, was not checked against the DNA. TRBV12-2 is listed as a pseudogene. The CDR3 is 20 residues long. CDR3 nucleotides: TGTGCAAGTCGCTTAGTTGGGCCCCGCACACCCTACACGCAACAAGAGACCCAGTACTTC. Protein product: CASRLVGPRTPYTQQETQYF.

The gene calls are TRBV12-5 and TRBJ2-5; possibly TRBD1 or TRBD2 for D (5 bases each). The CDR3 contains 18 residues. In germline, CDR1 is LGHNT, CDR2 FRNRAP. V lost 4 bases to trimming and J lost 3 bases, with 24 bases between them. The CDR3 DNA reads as TGTGCTAGTGGTTCCCACAGATTAGAGGGGTACGGCGAAGAGACCCAGTACTTC. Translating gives CASGSHRLEGYGEETQYF.